This T cell receptor beta chain comes out of a study of CD8+CD57+ T cells in acquired aplastic anemia. About the research overall: Healthy donors yielded 9.5 million to 11 million CD4+ cell reads on average.

Regarding this clonotype: Antigen specificity is unknown. The junction departs from germline at one end; a sequencing error may be responsible.

Genomic DNA provided the template from which TCR beta VDJ and CDR3 profiles were obtained. From the reads, TCRdb called clonotypes with MiXCR, one entry per CDR3 protein. The table shows some 210,000 distinct CDR3 sequences, with 61% occurring only once. Study-wide results and caveats: In common between the patients and the controls were around 30 CD8+ CDR3 sequences.

Germline CDR1 SGHVS, CDR2 FQNEAQ. The CDR3 spans 12 residues. The sequencing input was sorted CD4+, CD8+, or CD8+CD57+ T cells (not recorded which) from PBMCs. The V call is TRBV7-8, the J call TRBJ1-1; D not certain. The sequence derives from a human donor in good health. As DNA, the CDR3 is TGTGCCAGCAGCTTATGGTCAGGAGGGCAGGCATTT. The encoded protein is CASSLWSGGQAF. Supplemented by reference TRBV7-8 and TRBJ1-1, the full variable domain reads GAGVSQSPRYKVAKRGQDVALRCDPISGHVSLFWYQQALGQGPEFLTYFQNEAQLDKSGLPSDRFFAERPEGSVSTLKIQRTQQEDSAVYLCASSLWSGGQAFGQGTRLTVV.